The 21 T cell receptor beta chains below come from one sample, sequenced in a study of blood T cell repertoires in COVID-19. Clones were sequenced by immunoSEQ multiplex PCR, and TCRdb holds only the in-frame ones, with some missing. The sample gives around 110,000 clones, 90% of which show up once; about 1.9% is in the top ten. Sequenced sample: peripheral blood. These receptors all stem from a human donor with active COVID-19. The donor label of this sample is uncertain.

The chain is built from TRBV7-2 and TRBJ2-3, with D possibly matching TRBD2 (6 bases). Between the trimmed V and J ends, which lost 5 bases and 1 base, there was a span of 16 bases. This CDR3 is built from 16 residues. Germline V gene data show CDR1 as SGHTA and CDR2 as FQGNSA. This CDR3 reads CASSPPGLRGTDTQYF. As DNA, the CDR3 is TGTGCCAGCAGCCCTCCTGGACTACGCGGCACAGATACGCAGTATTTT.

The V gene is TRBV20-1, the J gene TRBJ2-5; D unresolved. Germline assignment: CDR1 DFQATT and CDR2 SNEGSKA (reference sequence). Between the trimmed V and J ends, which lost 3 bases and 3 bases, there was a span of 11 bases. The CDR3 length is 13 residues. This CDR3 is CSASGGGEETQYF. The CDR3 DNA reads TGCAGTGCTAGTGGCGGCGGAGAAGAGACCCAGTACTTC.

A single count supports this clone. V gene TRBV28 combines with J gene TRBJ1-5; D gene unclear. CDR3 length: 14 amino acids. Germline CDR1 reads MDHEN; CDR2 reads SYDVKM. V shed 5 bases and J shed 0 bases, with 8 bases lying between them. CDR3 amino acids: CASSLSGSNQPQHF. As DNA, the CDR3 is TGTGCCAGCAGTCTGAGCGGTAGCAATCAGCCCCAGCATTTT.

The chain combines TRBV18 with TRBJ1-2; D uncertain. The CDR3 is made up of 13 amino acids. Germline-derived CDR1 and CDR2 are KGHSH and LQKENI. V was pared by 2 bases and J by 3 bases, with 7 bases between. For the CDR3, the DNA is TGTGCCAGCTCACCAGGGCAGCACTATGGCTACACCTTC. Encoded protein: CASSPGQHYGYTF.

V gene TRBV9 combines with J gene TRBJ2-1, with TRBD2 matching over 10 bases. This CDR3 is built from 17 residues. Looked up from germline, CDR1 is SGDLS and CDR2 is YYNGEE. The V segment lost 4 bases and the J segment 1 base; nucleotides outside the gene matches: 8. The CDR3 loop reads CASSLGVAGGSYNEQFF. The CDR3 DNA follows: TGTGCCAGCAGCCTCGGGGTAGCGGGGGGTTCCTACAATGAGCAGTTCTTC. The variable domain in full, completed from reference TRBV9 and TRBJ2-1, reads DSGVTQTPKHLITATGQRVTLRCSPRSGDLSVYWYQQSLDQGLQFLIQYYNGEERAKGNILERFSAQQFPDLHSELNLSSLELGDSALYFCASSLGVAGGSYNEQFFGPGTRLTVL.

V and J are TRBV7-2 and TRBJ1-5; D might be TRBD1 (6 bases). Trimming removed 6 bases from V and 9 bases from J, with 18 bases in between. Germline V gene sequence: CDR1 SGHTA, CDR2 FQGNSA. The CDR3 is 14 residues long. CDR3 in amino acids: CASSQGQLDRPQHF. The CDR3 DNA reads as TGTGCCAGCAGTCAGGGGCAGTTGGATCGGCCCCAGCATTTT.

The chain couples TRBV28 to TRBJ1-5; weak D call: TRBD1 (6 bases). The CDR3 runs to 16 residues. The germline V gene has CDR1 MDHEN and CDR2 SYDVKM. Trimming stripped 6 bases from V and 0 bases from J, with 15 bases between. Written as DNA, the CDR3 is TGTGCCAGCAGACACAGGGCGTTTAATAGCAATCAGCCCCAGCATTTT. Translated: CASRHRAFNSNQPQHF.

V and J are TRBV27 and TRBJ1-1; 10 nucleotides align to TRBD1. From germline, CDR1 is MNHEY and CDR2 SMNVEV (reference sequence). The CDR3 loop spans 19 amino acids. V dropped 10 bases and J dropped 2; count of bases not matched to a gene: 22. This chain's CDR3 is CATRPLATGTGALNTEAFF. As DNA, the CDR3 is TGTGCCACCCGTCCCCTTGCCACCGGGACAGGGGCTCTAAACACTGAAGCTTTCTTT.

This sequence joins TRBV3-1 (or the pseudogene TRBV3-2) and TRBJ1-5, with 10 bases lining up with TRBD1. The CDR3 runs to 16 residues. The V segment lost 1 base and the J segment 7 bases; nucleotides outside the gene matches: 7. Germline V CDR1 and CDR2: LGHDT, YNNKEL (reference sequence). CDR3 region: CASSQGLGQGHQPQHF. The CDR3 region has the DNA TGTGCCAGCAGCCAAGGGTTGGGACAGGGGCACCAGCCCCAGCATTTT.

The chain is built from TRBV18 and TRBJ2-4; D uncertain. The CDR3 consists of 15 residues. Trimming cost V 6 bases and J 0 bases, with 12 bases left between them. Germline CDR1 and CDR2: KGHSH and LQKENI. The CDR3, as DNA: TGTGCCAGCTCGGAGCCAAGCCTAGCCAAAAACATTCAGTACTTC. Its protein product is CASSEPSLAKNIQYF.

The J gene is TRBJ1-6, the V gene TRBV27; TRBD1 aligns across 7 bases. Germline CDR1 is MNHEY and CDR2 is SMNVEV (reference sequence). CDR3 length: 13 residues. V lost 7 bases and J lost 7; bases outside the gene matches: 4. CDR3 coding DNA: TGTGCCAGCACCGACAGGGCGAATTCACCCCTCCACTTT. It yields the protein CASTDRANSPLHF.

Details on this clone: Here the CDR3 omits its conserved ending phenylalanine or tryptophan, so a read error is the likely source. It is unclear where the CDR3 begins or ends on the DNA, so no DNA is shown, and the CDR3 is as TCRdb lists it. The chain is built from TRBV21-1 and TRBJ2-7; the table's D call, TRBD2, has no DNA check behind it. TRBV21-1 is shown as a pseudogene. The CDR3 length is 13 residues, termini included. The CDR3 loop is CASSNGRAPGRRG.

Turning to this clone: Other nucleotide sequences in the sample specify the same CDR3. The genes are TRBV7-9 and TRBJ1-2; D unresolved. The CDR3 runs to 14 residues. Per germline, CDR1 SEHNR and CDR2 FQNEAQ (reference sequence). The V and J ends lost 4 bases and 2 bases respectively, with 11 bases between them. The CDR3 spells CASSSQTENYGYTF. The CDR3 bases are TGTGCCAGCAGCTCTCAAACAGAGAACTATGGCTACACCTTC.

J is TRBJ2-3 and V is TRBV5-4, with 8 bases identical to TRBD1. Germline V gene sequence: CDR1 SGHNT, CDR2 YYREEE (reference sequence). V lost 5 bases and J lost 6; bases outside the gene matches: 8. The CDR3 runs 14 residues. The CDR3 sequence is CASSSTGAADTQYF. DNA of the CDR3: TGTGCCAGCAGTTCGACAGGGGCAGCTGATACGCAGTATTTT. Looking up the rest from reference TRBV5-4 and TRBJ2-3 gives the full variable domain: ETGVTQSPTHLIKTRGQQVTLRCSSQSGHNTVSWYQQALGQGPQFIFQYYREEENGRGNFPPRFSGLQFPNYSSELNVNALELDDSALYLCASSSTGAADTQYFGPGTRLTVL.

The DNA for the CDR3 is TGTGCCAGCAGTGAATCGGAGAGCGGTGTCTCCTACGAGCAGTACTTC. The encoded protein is CASSESESGVSYEQYF. V and J are TRBV25-1 and TRBJ2-7; a weak D match, TRBD2 (5 bases). V lost 1 base, J lost 0 bases, and 13 bases lay in between. CDR3 length: 16 residues. The germline V gene has CDR1 MGHDK and CDR2 SYGVNS.

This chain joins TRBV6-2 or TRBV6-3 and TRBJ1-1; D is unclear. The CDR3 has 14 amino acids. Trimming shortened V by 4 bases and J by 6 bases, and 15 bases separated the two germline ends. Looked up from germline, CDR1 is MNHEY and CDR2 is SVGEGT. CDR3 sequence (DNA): TGTGCCAGCAGTTTCCCCCAAGAACGGGCTGAAGCTTTCTTT. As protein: CASSFPQERAEAFF.

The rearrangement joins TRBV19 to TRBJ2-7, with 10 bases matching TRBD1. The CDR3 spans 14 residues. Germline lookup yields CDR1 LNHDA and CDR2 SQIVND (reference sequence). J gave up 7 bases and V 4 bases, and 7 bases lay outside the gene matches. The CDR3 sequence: CASSTRQGAGEQYF. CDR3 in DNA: TGTGCCAGTAGTACCAGACAGGGGGCGGGTGAGCAGTACTTC.

The chain's CDR3 is CASSSGTANYEQYF. The CDR3 DNA follows: TGTGCCAGCAGCTCGGGGACAGCCAACTACGAGCAGTACTTC. V gene TRBV9 combines with J gene TRBJ2-7; TRBD1 matches at 7 bases. The CDR3 sequence is 14 residues long. With 4 bases clipped from V and 3 bases from J, the junction kept 7 bases outside the gene matches. Germline-derived CDR1 and CDR2 are SGDLS and YYNGEE.

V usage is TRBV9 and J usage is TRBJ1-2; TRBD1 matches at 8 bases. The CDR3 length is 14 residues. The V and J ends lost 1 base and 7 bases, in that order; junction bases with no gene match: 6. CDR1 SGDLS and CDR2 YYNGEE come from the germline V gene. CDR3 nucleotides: TGTGCCAGCAGCGTAAAGGGGCAGGGGGCTGGCTACACCTTC. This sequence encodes CASSVKGQGAGYTF.

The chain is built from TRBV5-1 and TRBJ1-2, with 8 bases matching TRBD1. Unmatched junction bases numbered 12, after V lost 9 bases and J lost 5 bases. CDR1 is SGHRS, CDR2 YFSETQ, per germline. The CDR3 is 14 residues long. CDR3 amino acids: CATTAGTGSYGYTF. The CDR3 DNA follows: TGCGCCACAACAGCCGGGACAGGCTCTTATGGCTACACCTTC. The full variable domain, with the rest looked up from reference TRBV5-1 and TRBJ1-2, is KAGVTQTPRYLIKTRGQQVTLSCSPISGHRSVSWYQQTPGQGLQFLFEYFSETQRNKGNFPGRFSGRQFSNSRSEMNVSTLELGDSALYLCATTAGTGSYGYTFGSGTRLTVV.

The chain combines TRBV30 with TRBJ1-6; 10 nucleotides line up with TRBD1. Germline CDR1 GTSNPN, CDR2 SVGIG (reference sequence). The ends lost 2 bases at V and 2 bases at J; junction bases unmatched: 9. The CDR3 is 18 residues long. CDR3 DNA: TGTGCCTGGAGTCCCGGACAGGGGGGGTTCCCCTATAATTCACCCCTCCACTTT. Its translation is CAWSPGQGGFPYNSPLHF.